This record concerns one T cell receptor (beta chain) sequence. The target antigen is unknown. Sequencing was performed with immunoSEQ multiplex PCR; in TCRdb, only in-frame clones are kept and a portion is missing. The sample lists 6,000 to 7,500 clones, roughly three quarters seen once, with roughly 40% in the top ten. This sample is part of a study of PD-1 blockade in classical Hodgkin lymphoma. Study background: Intravenous infusions of nivolumab 3 mg/kg reached patients every 2 weeks. General observations from the study: Complete responders possessed baseline diversity comparable to newly diagnosed patients. The study found that TCR diversity rose significantly by C4D1 in CD4+ but not CD8+ cells.

V trimming: 4 bases; J trimming: 2 bases; junction bases outside the gene matches: 8. Germline CDR1 SGHTA, CDR2 FQGNSA. The CDR3 runs to 16 residues. Time point of the sample: cycle 4 day 1 (C4D1), after more than five weeks of nivolumab. Following autologous stem cell transplantation, relapse occurred in every patient, and exposure to brentuximab vedotin varied. The receptor's source is a human donor with classical Hodgkin lymphoma. This material consisted of peripheral blood mononuclear cells (PBMCs), taken before the fourth cycle of nivolumab. The chain has TRBV7-2 and TRBJ2-7, with 10 bases matching TRBD2. DNA of the CDR3: TGTGCCAGCAGCTCTTCTAGCGGGAGACTTCCCTACGAGCAGTACTTC. It encodes CASSSSSGRLPYEQYF. The whole variable domain, remainder taken from reference TRBV7-2 and TRBJ2-7, is GAGVSQSPSNKVTEKGKDVELRCDPISGHTALYWYRQSLGQGLEFLIYFQGNSAPDKSGLPSDRFSAERTGGSVSTLTIQRTQQEDSAVYLCASSSSSGRLPYEQYFGPGTRLTVT.